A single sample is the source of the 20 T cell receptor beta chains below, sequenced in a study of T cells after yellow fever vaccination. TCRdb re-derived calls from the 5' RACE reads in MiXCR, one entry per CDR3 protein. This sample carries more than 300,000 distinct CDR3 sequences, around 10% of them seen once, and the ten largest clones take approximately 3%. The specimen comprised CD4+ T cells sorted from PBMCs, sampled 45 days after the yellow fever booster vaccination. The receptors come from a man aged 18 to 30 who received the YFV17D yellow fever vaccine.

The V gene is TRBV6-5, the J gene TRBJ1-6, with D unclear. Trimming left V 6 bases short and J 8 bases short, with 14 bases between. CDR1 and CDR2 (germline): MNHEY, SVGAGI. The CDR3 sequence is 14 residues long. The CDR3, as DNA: TGTGCCAGCAGCCCACAAGGAGGCTATTCACCCCTCCACTTT. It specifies CASSPQGGYSPLHF.

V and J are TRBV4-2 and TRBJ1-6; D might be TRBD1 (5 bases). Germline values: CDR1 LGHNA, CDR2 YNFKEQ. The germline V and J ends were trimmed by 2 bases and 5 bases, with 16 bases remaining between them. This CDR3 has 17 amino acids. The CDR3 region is CASSQPEKGWDNSPLHF. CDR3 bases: TGTGCCAGCAGCCAACCCGAGAAGGGGTGGGATAATTCACCCCTCCACTTT.

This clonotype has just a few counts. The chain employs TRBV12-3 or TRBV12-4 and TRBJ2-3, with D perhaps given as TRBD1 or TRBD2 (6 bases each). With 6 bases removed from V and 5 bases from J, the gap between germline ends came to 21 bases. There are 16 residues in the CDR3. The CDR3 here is CASSRQSSGAGDTQYF. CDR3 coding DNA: TGTGCCAGCAGCAGACAGAGCTCGGGGGCGGGAGATACGCAGTATTTT.

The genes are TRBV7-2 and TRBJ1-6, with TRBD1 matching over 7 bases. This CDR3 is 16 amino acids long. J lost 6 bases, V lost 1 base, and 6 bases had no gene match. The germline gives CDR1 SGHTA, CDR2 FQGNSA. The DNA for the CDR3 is TGTGCCAGCAGCTTAGTGGTGCAGGGGGGTAATTCACCCCTCCACTTT. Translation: CASSLVVQGGNSPLHF.

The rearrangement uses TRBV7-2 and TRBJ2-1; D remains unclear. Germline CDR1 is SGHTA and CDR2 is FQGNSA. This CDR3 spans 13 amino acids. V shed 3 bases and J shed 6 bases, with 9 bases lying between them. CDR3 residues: CASSFGVSNEQFF. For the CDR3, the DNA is TGTGCCAGCAGCTTTGGGGTATCCAATGAGCAGTTCTTC. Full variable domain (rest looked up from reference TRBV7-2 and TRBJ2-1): GAGVSQSPSNKVTEKGKDVELRCDPISGHTALYWYRQSLGQGLEFLIYFQGNSAPDKSGLPSDRFSAERTGGSVSTLTIQRTQQEDSAVYLCASSFGVSNEQFFGPGTRLTVL.

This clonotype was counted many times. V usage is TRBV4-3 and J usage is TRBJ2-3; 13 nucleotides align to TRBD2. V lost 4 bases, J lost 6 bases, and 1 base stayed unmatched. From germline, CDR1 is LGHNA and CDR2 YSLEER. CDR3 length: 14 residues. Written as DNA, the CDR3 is TGCGCCAGCAGCCTGGGACTAGCGGGGGATACGCAGTATTTT. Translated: CASSLGLAGDTQYF.

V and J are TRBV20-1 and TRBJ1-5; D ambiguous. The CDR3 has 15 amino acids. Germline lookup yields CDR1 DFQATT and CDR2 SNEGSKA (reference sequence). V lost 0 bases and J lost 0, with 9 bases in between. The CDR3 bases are TGCAGTGCTAGAGAACGGGCCTCTAGCAATCAGCCCCAGCATTTT. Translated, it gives CSARERASSNQPQHF.

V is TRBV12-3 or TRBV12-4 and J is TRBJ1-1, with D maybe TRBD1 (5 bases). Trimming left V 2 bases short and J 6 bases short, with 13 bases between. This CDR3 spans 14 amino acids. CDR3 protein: CASSLYGQGAEAFF. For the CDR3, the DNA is TGTGCCAGCAGTTTATACGGACAAGGAGCTGAAGCTTTCTTT.

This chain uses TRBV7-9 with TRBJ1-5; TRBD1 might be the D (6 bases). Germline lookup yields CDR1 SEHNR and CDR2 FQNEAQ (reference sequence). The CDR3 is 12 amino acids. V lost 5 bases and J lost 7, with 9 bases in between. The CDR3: CASSAGQQPQHF. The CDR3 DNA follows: TGTGCCAGCAGCGCCGGACAGCAGCCCCAGCATTTT.

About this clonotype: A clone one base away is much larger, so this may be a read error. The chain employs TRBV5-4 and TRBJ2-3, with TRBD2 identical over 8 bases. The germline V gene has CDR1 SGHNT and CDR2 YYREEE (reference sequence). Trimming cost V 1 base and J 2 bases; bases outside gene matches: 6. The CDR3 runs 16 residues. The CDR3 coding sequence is TGTGCCAGCAGCTTGAAGAGTAGCGGGGTCACAGATACGCAGTATTTT. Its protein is CASSLKSSGVTDTQYF. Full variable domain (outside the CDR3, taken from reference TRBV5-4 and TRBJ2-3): ETGVTQSPTHLIKTRGQQVTLRCSSQSGHNTVSWYQQALGQGPQFIFQYYREEENGRGNFPPRFSGLQFPNYSSELNVNALELDDSALYLCASSLKSSGVTDTQYFGPGTRLTVL.

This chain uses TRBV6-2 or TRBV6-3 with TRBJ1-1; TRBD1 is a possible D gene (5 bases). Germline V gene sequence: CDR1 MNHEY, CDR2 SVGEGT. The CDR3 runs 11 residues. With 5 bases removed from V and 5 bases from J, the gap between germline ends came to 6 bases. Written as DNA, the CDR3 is TGTGCCAGCAGTGGACAAACTGAAGCTTTCTTT. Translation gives CASSGQTEAFF.

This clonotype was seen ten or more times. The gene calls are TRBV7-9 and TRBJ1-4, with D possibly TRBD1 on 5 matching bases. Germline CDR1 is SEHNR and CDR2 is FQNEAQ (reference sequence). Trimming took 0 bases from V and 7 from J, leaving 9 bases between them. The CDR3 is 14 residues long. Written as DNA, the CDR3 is TGTGCCAGCAGCTTAGCGCGGCAGGGTGAAAAACTGTTTTTT. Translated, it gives CASSLARQGEKLFF. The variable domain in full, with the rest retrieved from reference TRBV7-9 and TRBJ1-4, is DTGVSQNPRHKITKRGQNVTFRCDPISEHNRLYWYRQTLGQGPEFLTYFQNEAQLEKSRLLSDRFSAERPKGSFSTLEIQRTEQGDSAMYLCASSLARQGEKLFFGSGTQLSVL.

The CDR3 here is CASSFRQRGDNEQFF. The CDR3 DNA is TGTGCCAGCAGCTTCCGCCAGCGGGGGGACAATGAGCAGTTCTTC. The chain is built from TRBV7-9 and TRBJ2-1; 9 bases fit TRBD2. V trimming: 3 bases; J trimming: 5 bases; junction bases outside the gene matches: 5. Germline assignment: CDR1 SEHNR and CDR2 FQNEAQ (reference sequence). There are 15 residues in the CDR3.

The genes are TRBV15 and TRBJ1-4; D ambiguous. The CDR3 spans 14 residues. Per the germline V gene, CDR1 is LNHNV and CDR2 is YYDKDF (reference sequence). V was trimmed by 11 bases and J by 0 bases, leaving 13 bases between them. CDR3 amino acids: CASRFGPTNEKLFF. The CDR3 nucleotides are TGTGCCTCTCGGTTTGGGCCAACTAATGAAAAACTGTTTTTT.

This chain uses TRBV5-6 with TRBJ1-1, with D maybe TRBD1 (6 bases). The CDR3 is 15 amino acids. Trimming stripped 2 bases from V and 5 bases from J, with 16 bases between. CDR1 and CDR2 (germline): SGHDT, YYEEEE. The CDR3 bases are TGTGCCAGCAGCTTAGGCGGGGGCAGGGGAACTGAAGCTTTCTTT. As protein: CASSLGGGRGTEAFF.

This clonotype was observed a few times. The DNA for the CDR3 is TGTGCCAGCTCACCGAACGGACAGGGGGCTTCCTACGAGCAGTACTTC. Protein: CASSPNGQGASYEQYF. J is TRBJ2-7 and V is TRBV18, with 11 bases identical to TRBD1. In germline, CDR1 is KGHSH, CDR2 LQKENI. The CDR3 is 16 amino acids. V dropped 3 bases and J dropped 1; count of bases not matched to a gene: 5.

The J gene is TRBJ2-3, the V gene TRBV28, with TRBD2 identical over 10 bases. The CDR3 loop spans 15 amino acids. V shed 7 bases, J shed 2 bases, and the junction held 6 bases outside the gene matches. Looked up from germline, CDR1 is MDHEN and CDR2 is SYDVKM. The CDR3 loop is CASTSGGEDTDTQYF. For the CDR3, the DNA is TGTGCCAGCACGAGCGGGGGGGAGGACACAGATACGCAGTATTTT.

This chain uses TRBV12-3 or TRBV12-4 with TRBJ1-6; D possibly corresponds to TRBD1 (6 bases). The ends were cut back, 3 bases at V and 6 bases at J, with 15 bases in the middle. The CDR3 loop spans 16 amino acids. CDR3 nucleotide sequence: TGTGCCAGCAGTTTCTCGGGGGGCAGCTCTAATTCACCCCTCCACTTT. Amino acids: CASSFSGGSSNSPLHF.

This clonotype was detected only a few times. Here the CDR3 DNA reads TGTGCCACCAGCAGACCCGCGGGGGGAAGCTATAATTCACCCCTCCACTTT. This sequence encodes CATSRPAGGSYNSPLHF. The rearrangement joins TRBV15 to TRBJ1-6, with a weak D call TRBD1 (5 bases). V gave up 2 bases and J gave up 3 bases, with 14 bases separating them. The CDR3 length is 17 residues. CDR1 is LNHNV and CDR2 is YYDKDF in the germline V gene (reference sequence).

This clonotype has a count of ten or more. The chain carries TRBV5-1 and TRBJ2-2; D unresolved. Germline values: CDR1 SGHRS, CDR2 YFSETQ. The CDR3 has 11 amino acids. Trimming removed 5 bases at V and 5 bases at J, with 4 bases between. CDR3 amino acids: CASRETGELFF. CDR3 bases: TGCGCCAGCAGAGAGACCGGGGAGCTGTTTTTT.